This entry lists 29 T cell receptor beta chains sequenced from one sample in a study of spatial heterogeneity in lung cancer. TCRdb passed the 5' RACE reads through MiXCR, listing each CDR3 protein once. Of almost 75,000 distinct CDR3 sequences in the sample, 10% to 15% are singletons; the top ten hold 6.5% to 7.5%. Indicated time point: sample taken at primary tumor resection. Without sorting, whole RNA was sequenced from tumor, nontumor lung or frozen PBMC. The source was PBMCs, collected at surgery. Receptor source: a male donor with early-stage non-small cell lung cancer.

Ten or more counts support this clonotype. The CDR3 reads CASSSWEGLVDEQYF. CDR3 DNA: TGTGCCAGCAGTTCATGGGAGGGCCTAGTCGACGAGCAGTACTTC. V gene TRBV12-3 or TRBV12-4 combines with J gene TRBJ2-7; 7 bases are shared with TRBD2. There are 15 residues in the CDR3. Trimming cost V 4 bases and J 5 bases; bases outside gene matches: 11.

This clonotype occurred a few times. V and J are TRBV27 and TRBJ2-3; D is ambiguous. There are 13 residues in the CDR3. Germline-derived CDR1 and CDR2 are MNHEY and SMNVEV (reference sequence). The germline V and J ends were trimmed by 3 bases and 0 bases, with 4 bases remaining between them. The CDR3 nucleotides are TGTGCCAGCAGTTTCCGTAGCACAGATACGCAGTATTTT. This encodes CASSFRSTDTQYF.

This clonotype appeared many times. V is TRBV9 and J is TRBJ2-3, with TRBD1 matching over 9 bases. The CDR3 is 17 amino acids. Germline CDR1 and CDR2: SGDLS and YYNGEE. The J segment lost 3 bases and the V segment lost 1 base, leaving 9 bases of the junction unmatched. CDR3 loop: CASSVQTGQGFTDTQYF. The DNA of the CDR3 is TGTGCCAGCAGCGTACAGACGGGACAGGGATTTACAGATACGCAGTATTTT. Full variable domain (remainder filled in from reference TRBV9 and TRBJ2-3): DSGVTQTPKHLITATGQRVTLRCSPRSGDLSVYWYQQSLDQGLQFLIQYYNGEERAKGNILERFSAQQFPDLHSELNLSSLELGDSALYFCASSVQTGQGFTDTQYFGPGTRLTVL.

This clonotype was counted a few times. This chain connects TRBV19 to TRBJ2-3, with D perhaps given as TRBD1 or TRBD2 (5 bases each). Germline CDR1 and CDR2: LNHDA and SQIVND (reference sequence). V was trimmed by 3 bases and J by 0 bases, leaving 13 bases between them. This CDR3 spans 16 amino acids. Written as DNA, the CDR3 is TGTGCCAGTAGTATCCGGGGCCGCGCCAGCACAGATACGCAGTATTTT. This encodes CASSIRGRASTDTQYF.

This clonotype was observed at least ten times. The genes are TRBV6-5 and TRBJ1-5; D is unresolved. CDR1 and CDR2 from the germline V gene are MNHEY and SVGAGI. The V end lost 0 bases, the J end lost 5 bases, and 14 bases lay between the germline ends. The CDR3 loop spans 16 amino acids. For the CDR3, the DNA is TGTGCCAGCAGTTACTCGACTCGCGGGGTTCATCAGCCCCAGCATTTT. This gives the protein CASSYSTRGVHQPQHF.

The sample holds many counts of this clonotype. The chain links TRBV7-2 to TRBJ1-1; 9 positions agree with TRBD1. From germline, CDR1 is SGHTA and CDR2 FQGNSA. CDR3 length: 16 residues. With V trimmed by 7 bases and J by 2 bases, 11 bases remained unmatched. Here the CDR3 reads CASTPTRTGVNTEAFF. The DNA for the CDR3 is TGTGCCAGCACCCCTACACGGACAGGGGTTAACACTGAAGCTTTCTTT.

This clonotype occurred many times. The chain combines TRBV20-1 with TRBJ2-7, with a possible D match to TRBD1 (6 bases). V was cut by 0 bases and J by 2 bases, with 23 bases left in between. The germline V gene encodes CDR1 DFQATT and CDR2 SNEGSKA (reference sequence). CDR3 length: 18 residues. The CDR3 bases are TGCAGTGCTAGAGAGAGTCGGGTTCAGGGGACACAAGCCTACGAGCAGTACTTC. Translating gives CSARESRVQGTQAYEQYF.

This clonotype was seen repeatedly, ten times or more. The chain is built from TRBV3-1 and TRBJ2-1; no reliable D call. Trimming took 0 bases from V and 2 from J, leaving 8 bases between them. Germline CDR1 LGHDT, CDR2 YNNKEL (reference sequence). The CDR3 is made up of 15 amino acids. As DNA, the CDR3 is TGTGCCAGCAGCCAAGACTTGTCGGCCTACAATGAGCAGTTCTTC. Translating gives CASSQDLSAYNEQFF.

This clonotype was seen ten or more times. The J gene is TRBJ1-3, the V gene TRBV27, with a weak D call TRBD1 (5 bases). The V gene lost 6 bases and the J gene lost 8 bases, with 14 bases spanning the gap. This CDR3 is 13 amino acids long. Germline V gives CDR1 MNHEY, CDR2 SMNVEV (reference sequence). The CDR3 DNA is TGTGCCAGCAGCTATTTCCAGGGAGACACCATATATTTT. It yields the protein CASSYFQGDTIYF.

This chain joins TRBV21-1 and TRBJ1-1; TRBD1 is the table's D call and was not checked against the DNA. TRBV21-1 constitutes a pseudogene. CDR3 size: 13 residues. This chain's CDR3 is CASQETPDTEAFF. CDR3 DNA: TGTGCCAGTCAAGAAACCCCGGACACTGAAGCTTTCTTT.

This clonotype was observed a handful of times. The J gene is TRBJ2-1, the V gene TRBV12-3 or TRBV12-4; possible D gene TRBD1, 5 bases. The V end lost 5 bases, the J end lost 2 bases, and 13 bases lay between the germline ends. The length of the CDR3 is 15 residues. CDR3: CASSKGSGPYNEQFF. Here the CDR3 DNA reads TGTGCCAGCAGTAAGGGGTCAGGGCCCTACAATGAGCAGTTCTTC.

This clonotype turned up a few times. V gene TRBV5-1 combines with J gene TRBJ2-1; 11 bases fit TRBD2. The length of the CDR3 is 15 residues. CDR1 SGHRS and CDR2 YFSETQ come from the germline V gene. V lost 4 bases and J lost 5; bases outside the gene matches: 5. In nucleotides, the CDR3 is TGCGCCAGCAGCCCGGGACTAGCGGACGACAATGAGCAGTTCTTC. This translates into CASSPGLADDNEQFF.

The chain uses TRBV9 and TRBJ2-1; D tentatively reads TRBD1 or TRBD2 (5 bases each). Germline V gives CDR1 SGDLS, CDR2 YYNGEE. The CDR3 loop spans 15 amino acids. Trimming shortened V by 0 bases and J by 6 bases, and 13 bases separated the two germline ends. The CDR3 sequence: CASSVALGESNEQFF. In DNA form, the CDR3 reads TGTGCCAGCAGCGTAGCGCTGGGGGAATCCAATGAGCAGTTCTTC.

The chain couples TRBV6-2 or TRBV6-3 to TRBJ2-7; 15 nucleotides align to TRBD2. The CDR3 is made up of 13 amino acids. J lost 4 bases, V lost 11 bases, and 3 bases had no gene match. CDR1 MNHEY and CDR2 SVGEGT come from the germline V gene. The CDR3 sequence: CAAGLAGGYEQYF. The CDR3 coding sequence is TGTGCCGCGGGACTAGCGGGAGGATACGAGCAGTACTTC.

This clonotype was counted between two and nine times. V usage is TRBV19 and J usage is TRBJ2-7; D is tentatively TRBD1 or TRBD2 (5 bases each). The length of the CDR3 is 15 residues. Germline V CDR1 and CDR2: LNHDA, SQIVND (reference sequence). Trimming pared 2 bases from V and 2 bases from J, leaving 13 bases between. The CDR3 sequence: CASSISPGPPYEQYF. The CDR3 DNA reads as TGTGCCAGTAGTATATCTCCGGGGCCCCCCTACGAGCAGTACTTC.

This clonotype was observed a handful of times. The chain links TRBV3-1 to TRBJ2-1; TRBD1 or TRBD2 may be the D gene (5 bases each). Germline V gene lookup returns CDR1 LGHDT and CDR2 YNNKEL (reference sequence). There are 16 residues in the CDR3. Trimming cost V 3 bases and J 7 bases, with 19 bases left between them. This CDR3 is CASSQVSGGATNEQFF. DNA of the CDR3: TGTGCCAGCAGCCAGGTCTCTGGGGGAGCTACAAATGAGCAGTTCTTC.

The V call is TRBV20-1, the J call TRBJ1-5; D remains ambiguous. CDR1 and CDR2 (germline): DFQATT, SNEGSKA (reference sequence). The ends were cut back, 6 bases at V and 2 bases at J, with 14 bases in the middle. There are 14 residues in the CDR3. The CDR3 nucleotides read TGCAGTGCCATGCCCTGGGGTGGCAATCAGCCCCAGCATTTT. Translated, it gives CSAMPWGGNQPQHF.

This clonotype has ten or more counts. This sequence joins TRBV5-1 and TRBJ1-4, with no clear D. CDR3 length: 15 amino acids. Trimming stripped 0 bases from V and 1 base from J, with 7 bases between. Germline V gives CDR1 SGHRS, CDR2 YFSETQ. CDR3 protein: CASSLGPGTNEKLFF. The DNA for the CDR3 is TGCGCCAGCAGCTTGGGGCCAGGAACTAATGAAAAACTGTTTTTT. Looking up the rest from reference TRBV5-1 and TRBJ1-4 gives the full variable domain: KAGVTQTPRYLIKTRGQQVTLSCSPISGHRSVSWYQQTPGQGLQFLFEYFSETQRNKGNFPGRFSGRQFSNSRSEMNVSTLELGDSALYLCASSLGPGTNEKLFFGSGTQLSVL.

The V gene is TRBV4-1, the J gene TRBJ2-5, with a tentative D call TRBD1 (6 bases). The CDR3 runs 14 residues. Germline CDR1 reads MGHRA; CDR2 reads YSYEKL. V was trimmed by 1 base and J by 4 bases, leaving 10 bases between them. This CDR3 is CASSQGDIAETQYF. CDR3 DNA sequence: TGCGCCAGCAGCCAAGGGGACATCGCAGAGACCCAGTACTTC.

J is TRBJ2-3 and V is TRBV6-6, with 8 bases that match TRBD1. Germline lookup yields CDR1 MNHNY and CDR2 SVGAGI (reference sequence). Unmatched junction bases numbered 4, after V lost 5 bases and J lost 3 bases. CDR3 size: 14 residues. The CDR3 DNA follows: TGTGCCAGCAGTGAACGGACAGGGACAGATACGCAGTATTTT. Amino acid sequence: CASSERTGTDTQYF.

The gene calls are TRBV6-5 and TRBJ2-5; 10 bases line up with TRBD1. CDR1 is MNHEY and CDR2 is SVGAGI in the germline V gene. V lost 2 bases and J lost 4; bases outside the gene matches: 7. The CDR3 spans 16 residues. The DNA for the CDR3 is TGTGCCAGCAGTTACATTCCGGGACAGGGGTTAGAGACCCAGTACTTC. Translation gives CASSYIPGQGLETQYF.

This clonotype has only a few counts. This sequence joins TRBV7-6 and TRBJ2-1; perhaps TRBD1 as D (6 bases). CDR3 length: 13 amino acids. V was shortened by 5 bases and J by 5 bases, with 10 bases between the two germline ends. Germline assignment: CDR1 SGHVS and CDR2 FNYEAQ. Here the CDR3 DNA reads TGTGCCAGCAGCCGACAGGAGAACAATGAGCAGTTCTTC. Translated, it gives CASSRQENNEQFF. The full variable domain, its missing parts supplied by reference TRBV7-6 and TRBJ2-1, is GAGVSQSPRYKVTKRGQDVALRCDPISGHVSLYWYRQALGQGPEFLTYFNYEAQQDKSGLPNDRFSAERPEGSISTLTIQRTEQRDSAMYRCASSRQENNEQFFGPGTRLTVL.

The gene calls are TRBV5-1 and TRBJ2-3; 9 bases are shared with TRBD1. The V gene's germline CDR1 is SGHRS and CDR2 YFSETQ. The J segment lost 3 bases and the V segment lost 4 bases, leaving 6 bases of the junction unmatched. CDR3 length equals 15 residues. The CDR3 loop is CASSLGQGRTDTQYF. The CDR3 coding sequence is TGCGCCAGCAGCCTGGGACAGGGAAGGACAGATACGCAGTATTTT.

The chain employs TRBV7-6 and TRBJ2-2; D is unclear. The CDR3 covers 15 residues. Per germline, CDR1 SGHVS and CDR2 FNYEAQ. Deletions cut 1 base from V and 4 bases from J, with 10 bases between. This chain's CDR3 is CASSLGSSATGELFF. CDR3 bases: TGTGCCAGCAGCTTAGGGAGTTCGGCCACCGGGGAGCTGTTTTTT. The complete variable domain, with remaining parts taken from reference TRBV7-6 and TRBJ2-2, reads GAGVSQSPRYKVTKRGQDVALRCDPISGHVSLYWYRQALGQGPEFLTYFNYEAQQDKSGLPNDRFSAERPEGSISTLTIQRTEQRDSAMYRCASSLGSSATGELFFGEGSRLTVL.

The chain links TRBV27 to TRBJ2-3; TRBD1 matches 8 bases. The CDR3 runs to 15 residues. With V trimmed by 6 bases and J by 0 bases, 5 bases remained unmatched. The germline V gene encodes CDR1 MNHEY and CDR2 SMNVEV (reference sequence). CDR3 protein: CASRGQGTSTDTQYF. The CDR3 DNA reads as TGTGCCAGCAGAGGACAGGGCACTAGCACAGATACGCAGTATTTT.

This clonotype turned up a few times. The CDR3 region has the DNA TGTGCCATCAGGAGGGACAGGGATGTCTATGGCTACACCTTC. This encodes CAIRRDRDVYGYTF. This chain links TRBV10-3 with TRBJ1-2, with 9 positions matching TRBD1. Germline V gene data show CDR1 as ENHRY and CDR2 as SYGVKD. The CDR3 has 14 residues. Trimming at V came to 6 bases and at J to 4 bases, leaving 6 bases not matched to a gene.

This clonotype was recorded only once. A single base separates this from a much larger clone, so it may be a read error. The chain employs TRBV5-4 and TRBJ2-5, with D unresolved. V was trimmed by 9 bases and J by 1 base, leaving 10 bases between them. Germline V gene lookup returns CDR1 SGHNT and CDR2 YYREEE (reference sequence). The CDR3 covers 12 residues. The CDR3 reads CATGWTQETQYF. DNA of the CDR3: TGTGCCACCGGATGGACCCAAGAGACCCAGTACTTC.

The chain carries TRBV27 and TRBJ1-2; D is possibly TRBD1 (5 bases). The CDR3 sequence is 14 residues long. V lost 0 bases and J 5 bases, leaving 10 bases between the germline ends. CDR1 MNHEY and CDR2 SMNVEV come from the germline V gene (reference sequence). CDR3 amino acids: CASSLSGRRYGYTF. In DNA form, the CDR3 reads TGTGCCAGCAGTTTATCGGGACGGCGGTATGGCTACACCTTC.

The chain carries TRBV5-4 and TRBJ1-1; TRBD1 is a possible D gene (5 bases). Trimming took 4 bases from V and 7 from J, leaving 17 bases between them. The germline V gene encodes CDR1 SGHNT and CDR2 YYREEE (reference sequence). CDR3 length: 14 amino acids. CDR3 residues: CASSPARVQGEAFF. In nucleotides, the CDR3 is TGTGCCAGCAGCCCCGCCAGGGTGCAGGGTGAAGCTTTCTTT.